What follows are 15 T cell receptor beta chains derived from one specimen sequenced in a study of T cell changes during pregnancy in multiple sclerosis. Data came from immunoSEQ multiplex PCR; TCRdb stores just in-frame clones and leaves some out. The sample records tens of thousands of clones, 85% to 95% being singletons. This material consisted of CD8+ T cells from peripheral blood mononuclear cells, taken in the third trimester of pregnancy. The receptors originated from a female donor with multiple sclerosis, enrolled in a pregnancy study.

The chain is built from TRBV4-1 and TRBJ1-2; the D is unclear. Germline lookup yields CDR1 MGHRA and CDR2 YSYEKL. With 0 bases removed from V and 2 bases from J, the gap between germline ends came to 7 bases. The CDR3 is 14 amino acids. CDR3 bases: TGCGCCAGCAGCCAAGATCCATTGAACTATGGCTACACCTTC. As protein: CASSQDPLNYGYTF.

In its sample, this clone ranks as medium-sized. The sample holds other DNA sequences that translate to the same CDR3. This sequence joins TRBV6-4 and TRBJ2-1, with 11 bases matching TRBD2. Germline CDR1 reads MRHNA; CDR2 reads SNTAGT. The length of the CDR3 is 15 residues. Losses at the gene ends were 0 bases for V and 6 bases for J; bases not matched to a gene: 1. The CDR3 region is CASSDSSGGANEQFF. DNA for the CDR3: TGTGCCAGCAGTGACTCTAGCGGGGGGGCCAATGAGCAGTTCTTC.

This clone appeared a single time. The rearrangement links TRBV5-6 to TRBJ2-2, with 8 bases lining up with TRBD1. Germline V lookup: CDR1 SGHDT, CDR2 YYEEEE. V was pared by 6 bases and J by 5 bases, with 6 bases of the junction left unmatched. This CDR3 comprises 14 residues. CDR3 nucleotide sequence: TGTGCCAGCAACACAGGGGGAGGAACCGGGGAGCTGTTTTTT. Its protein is CASNTGGGTGELFF.

The DNA of the CDR3 is TGTGCCAGCAGAAAACGGACAGGGCAGGGGGAGACCCAGTACTTC. This translates into CASRKRTGQGETQYF. The rearrangement uses TRBV6-5 and TRBJ2-5; the match to TRBD1 covers 8 bases. Germline CDR1 is MNHEY and CDR2 is SVGAGI. The CDR3 has 15 residues. V trimming: 6 bases; J trimming: 5 bases; junction bases outside the gene matches: 11.

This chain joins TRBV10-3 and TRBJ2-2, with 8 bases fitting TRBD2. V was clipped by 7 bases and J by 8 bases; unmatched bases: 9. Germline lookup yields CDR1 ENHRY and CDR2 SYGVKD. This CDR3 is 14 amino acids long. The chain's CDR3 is CAINSGDLPGELFF. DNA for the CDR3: TGTGCCATCAATAGCGGGGACCTACCTGGGGAGCTGTTTTTT.

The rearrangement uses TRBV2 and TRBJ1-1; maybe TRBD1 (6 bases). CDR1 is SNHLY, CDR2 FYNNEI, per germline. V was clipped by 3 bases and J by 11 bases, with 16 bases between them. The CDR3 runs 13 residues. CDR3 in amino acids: CASSDGGAFTAFF. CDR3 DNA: TGTGCCAGCAGTGATGGGGGGGCATTTACGGCTTTCTTT.

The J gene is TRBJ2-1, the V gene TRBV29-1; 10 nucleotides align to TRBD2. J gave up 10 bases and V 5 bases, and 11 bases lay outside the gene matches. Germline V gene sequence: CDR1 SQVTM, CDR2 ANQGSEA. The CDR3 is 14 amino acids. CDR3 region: CSVTVLAGVQEQFF. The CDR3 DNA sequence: TGCAGCGTTACAGTGCTAGCGGGGGTACAAGAGCAGTTCTTC.

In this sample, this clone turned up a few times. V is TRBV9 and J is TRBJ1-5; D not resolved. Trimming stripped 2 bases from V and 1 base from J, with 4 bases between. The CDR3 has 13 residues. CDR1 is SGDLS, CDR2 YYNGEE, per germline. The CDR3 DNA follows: TGTGCCAGCAGCGTGGGCAGCAATCAGCCCCAGCATTTT. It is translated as CASSVGSNQPQHF.

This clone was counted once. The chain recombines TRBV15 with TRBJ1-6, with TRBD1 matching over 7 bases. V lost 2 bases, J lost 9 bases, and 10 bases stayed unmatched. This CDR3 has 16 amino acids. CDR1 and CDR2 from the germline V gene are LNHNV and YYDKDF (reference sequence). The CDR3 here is CATSRPGQEGFSPLHF. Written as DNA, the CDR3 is TGTGCCACCAGCAGACCCGGACAGGAGGGATTTTCACCCCTCCACTTT.

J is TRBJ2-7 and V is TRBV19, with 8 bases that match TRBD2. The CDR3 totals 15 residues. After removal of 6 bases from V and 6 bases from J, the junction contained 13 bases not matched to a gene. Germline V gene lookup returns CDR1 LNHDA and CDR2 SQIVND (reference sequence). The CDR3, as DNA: TGTGCCAGTAGCTACGGGGGGGCCGGGGTTAGCGAGCAGTACTTC. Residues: CASSYGGAGVSEQYF.

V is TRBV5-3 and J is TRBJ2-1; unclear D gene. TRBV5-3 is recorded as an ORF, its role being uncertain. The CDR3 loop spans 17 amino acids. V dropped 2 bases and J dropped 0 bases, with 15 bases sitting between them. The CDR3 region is CARSFCSPFSSYNEQFF. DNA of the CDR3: TGTGCCAGAAGCTTTTGCAGTCCTTTCAGCTCCTACAATGAGCAGTTCTTC.

The CDR3 sequence: CASSLDGGLIANTGELFF. The DNA of the CDR3 is TGTGCCAGCAGCTTGGACGGGGGGTTAATCGCGAACACCGGGGAGCTGTTTTTT. The chain couples TRBV7-8 to TRBJ2-2; 7 bases are shared with TRBD2. This CDR3 has 18 amino acids. Germline V gene data show CDR1 as SGHVS and CDR2 as FQNEAQ. The trim removed 3 bases at V and 0 bases at J, leaving 10 bases unmatched.

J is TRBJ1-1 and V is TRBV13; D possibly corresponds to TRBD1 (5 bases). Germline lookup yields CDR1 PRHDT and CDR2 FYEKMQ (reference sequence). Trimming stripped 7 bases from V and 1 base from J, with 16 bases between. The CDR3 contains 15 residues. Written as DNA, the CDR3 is TGTGCCAGCACTCTAGGGCGGGGGTCGAACACTGAAGCTTTCTTT. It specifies CASTLGRGSNTEAFF.

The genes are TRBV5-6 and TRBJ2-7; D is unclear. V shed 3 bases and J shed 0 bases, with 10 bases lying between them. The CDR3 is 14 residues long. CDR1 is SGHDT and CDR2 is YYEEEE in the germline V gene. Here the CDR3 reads CASSSHSNSYEQYF. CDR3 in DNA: TGTGCCAGCAGCTCCCACAGCAACTCCTACGAGCAGTACTTC.

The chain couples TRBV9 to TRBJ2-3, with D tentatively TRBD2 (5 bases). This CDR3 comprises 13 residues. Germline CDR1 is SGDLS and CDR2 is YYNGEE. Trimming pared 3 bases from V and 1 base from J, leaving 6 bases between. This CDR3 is CASSAEGTDTQYF. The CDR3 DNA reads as TGTGCCAGCAGCGCGGAGGGCACAGATACGCAGTATTTT.